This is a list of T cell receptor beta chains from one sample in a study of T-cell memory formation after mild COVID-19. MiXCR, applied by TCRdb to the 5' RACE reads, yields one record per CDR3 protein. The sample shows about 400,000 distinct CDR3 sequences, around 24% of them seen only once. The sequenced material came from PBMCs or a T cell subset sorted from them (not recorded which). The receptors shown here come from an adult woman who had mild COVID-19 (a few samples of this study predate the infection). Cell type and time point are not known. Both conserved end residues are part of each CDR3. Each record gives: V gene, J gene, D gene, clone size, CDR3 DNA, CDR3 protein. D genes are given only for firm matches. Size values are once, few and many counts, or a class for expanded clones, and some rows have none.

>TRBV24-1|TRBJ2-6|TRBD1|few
TGTGCCACCGAGGGACAGGGCGCTCGAGGGGCCAACGTCCTGACTTTC
CATEGQGARGANVLTF
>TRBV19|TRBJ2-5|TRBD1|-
TGTGCCAGTAGTGACCGATGGACAGGGAGGAAAGAGACCCAGTACTTC
CASSDRWTGRKETQYF
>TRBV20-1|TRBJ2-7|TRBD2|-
TGCAGTGCTACCATAGCGGGGGGAAACCCCTACGAGCAGTACTTC
CSATIAGGNPYEQYF
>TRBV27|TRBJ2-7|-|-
TGTGCCAGCAGTCTCACCTCTAGTGACGAGCAGTACTTC
CASSLTSSDEQYF
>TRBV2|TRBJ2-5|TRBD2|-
TGTGCCAGCAGTGAAGCTTTTATAGCGGGCTTGGTAGAGACCCAGTACTTC
CASSEAFIAGLVETQYF
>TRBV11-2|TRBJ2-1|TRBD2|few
TGTGCCAGCAGATCCGGGACTAGCGGGCTCCGAGGGGGCAATGAGCAGTTCTTC
CASRSGTSGLRGGNEQFF
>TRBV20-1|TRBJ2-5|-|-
TGCAGTGCTCCTACCCTGCAAGAGACCCAGTACTTC
CSAPTLQETQYF
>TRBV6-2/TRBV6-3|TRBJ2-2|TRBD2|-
TGTGCCAGCAGTTATGACAGCGGGACTCCCACCGGGGAGCTGTTTTTT
CASSYDSGTPTGELFF
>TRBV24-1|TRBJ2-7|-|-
TGTGCCACCAGTGATAGCGACAGAGACGAGCAGTACTTC
CATSDSDRDEQYF
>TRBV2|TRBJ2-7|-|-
TGTGCCAGCAGTGAAGAAGGACCCCCATCCTACGAGCAGTACTTC
CASSEEGPPSYEQYF
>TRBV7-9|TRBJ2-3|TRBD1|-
TGTGCCAGCAGGTGGACGACAGGGGGCGAAGATACGCAGTATTTT
CASRWTTGGEDTQYF
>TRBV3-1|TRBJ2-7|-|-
TGTGCCAGCAGCCGTGCCGGACAGAAATACGAGCAGTACTTC
CASSRAGQKYEQYF
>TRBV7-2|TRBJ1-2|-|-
TGTGCCAGCAGCTTATCGCCGGGGCCACCTGGATCCGGCTACACCTTC
CASSLSPGPPGSGYTF
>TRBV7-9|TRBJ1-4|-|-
TGTGCCAGCAGCTTAGAAATTAATGAAAAACTGTTTTTT
CASSLEINEKLFF
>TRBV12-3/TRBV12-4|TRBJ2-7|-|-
TGTGCCAGCAGTTTCAGAGAACGTGGGTCCTACGAGCAGTACTTC
CASSFRERGSYEQYF
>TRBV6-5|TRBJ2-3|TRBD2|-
TGTGCCAGCAGTTACTCTTCCGGGACTAGCGGGAGTGCCGATACGCAGTATTTT
CASSYSSGTSGSADTQYF
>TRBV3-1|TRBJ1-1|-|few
TGTGCCAGCAGCCAAACTTGGGGCAAGACTGAAGCTTTCTTT
CASSQTWGKTEAFF
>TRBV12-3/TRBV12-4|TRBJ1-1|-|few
TGTGCCAGCAGCCCCGAGGAGGGATGGACTGAAGCTTTCTTT
CASSPEEGWTEAFF
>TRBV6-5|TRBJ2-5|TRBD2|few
TGTGCCAGCAGAACGGGGGGAGAGACCCAGTACTTC
CASRTGGETQYF
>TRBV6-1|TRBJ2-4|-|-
TGTGCCAGCACTGACCTTGCCAAAAACATTCAGTACTTC
CASTDLAKNIQYF
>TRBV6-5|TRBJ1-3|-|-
TGTGCCAGCAGTTTAGACAGAAGCTCTGGAAACACCATATATTTT
CASSLDRSSGNTIYF
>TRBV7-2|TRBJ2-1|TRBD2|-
TGTGCCAGCAGCTCGGGGGGACTAGTTGGGCAGTTCTTC
CASSSGGLVGQFF
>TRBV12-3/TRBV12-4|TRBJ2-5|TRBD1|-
TGTGCCAGCAGTTTCCGAAATCTCCTACAGGGGTCACAAGAGACCCAGTACTTC
CASSFRNLLQGSQETQYF
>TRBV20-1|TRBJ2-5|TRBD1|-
TGCAGTGCAATAAACAGGGGCGGCGAGACCCAGTACTTC
CSAINRGGETQYF